This TCR beta chain was sequenced during a study of blood T cell repertoires in COVID-19. Clones were sequenced by immunoSEQ multiplex PCR, and TCRdb holds only the in-frame ones, with some missing. The data hold some 150,000 clones, with over 65% observed a single time. Germline CDR1 MNHEY, CDR2 SMNVEV (reference sequence). This CDR3 has 18 residues. After removal of 4 bases from V and 4 bases from J, the junction contained 12 bases not matched to a gene. The chain couples TRBV27 to TRBJ1-5; 11 positions match TRBD1. The source of this sequence is a woman in her forties or fifties who had recovered from COVID-19. The sequencing input was PBMCs or T cells enriched from blood (not recorded which). The DNA of the CDR3 is TGTGCCAGCAGTTCCTGGGGGACAGGGGGTGATGGGAATCAGCCCCAGCATTTT. Protein product: CASSSWGTGGDGNQPQHF.